The 15 T cell receptor beta chains below all came from one sample that was sequenced in a study of human T cells and chemical hapten exposure (dated by TCRdb to the early 2020s). The sample's time point label is to be understood as: patch test 1, 2 weeks after DPC sensitization. According to the study, the label for this sample's treatment or condition signals: therapeutic diphenylcyclopropenone sensitization with weekly scalp DPC. The receptor library was made with RACE. TCRdb lists the instrument as NextSeq 500. TCRdb reran the public reads through fastp at Q25 and MiXCR, keeping productive beta chains. Rows matching on CDR3 protein sequence are summarized as one entry with the most common DNA and genes. Counted in this sample were 65,000 to 95,000 distinct CDR3 sequences; about 12% of them appeared once. The ten largest make up roughly 3.4% of the sample. The starting material was whole blood, obtained in connection with sensitization to the hapten diphenylcyclopropenone (DPC). These receptors came from a woman aged 60-75 years with alopecia areata. Some clones in this sample may be carry-over from other donors' samples.

This clonotype was picked up many times. The chain has TRBV27 and TRBJ2-3; no firm D call. Trimming left V 7 bases short and J 5 bases short, with 19 bases between. The CDR3 contains 15 residues. The V gene's germline CDR1 is MNHEY and CDR2 SMNVEV (reference sequence). CDR3 DNA sequence: TGTGCCAGCATTAGCCTTTTTGGCACCATAGATACGCAGTATTTT. This encodes CASISLFGTIDTQYF.

This chain's CDR3 is CASSMSMARNEQFF. The CDR3 nucleotides are TGTGCCAGTAGTATGTCGATGGCCCGCAATGAGCAGTTCTTC. This rearrangement joins TRBV19 to TRBJ2-1, with D uncertain. The V gene lost 3 bases and the J gene lost 6 bases, with 12 bases spanning the gap. The V gene's germline CDR1 is LNHDA and CDR2 SQIVND (reference sequence). This CDR3 spans 14 amino acids.

This chain connects TRBV10-2 to TRBJ2-2; D ambiguous. The CDR3 loop spans 13 amino acids. Trimming took 0 bases from V and 8 from J, leaving 7 bases between them. Germline CDR1 WSHSY, CDR2 SAAADI. The CDR3 loop is CASSESRSGELFF. The CDR3 DNA follows: TGCGCCAGCAGTGAGTCGAGATCTGGGGAGCTGTTTTTT.

In its sample, this clonotype was seen a few times. The chain combines TRBV9 with TRBJ1-2; D unclear. The CDR3 sequence is 15 residues long. Germline assignment: CDR1 SGDLS and CDR2 YYNGEE. V was pared by 0 bases and J by 8 bases, with 17 bases between. CDR3 in DNA: TGTGCCAGCAGCGTAGCTGACGACACCAGGAGGGGCTACACCTTC. It specifies CASSVADDTRRGYTF.

The rearrangement joins TRBV30 to TRBJ1-6; possibly TRBD1 for D (6 bases). This CDR3 spans 13 amino acids. V lost 8 bases and J 9 bases, leaving 17 bases between the germline ends. Germline V gene lookup returns CDR1 GTSNPN and CDR2 SVGIG (reference sequence). CDR3 DNA sequence: TGTGCCCGTGAAGGGGGAATTGGTTCACCCCTCCACTTT. Amino acid sequence: CAREGGIGSPLHF.

On this clonotype: One end of the junction is discordant with germline, which a read error may explain. The chain recombines TRBV30 with TRBJ1-1, with TRBD1 as a possible D gene (6 bases). Germline lookup yields CDR1 GTSNPN and CDR2 SVGIG (reference sequence). CDR3 length: 13 residues. The CDR3 region has the DNA TGTGCCTGGAGTCGACAGGTCAACACTGAAGCTCTCTTT. Its translation is CAWSRQVNTEALF.

This clonotype was counted a few times. The chain is built from TRBV12-3 or TRBV12-4 and TRBJ1-5; a weak D match, TRBD1 (6 bases). CDR3 length: 14 residues. The germline V and J ends were trimmed by 3 bases and 7 bases, with 13 bases remaining between them. The CDR3 here is CASSFRTDLQPQHF. The CDR3 DNA is TGTGCCAGCAGTTTTCGGACAGACTTGCAGCCCCAGCATTTT.

This sequence joins TRBV7-8 and TRBJ2-7, with 7 bases that match TRBD2. CDR1 and CDR2 from the germline V gene are SGHVS and FQNEAQ. This CDR3 spans 15 amino acids. The V and J ends lost 5 bases and 2 bases, in that order; junction bases with no gene match: 9. The CDR3 protein is CASSRLGGSAYEQYF. For the CDR3, the DNA is TGTGCCAGCAGCCGCCTGGGGGGGTCCGCCTACGAGCAGTACTTC.

This clonotype was counted at least ten times. The rearrangement joins TRBV20-1 to TRBJ1-1; D call uncertain. Per the germline V gene, CDR1 is DFQATT and CDR2 is SNEGSKA (reference sequence). V was pared by 0 bases and J by 4 bases, with 15 bases between. The CDR3 is made up of 15 amino acids. The CDR3 protein is CSARDPLLGGTEAFF. The CDR3 nucleotides read TGCAGTGCTAGAGATCCCCTACTAGGAGGCACTGAAGCTTTCTTT.

This clonotype has ten or more counts. The V gene is TRBV20-1, the J gene TRBJ2-1, with D uncertain. The CDR3 runs 11 residues. V was trimmed by 3 bases and J by 8 bases, leaving 8 bases between them. From germline, CDR1 is DFQATT and CDR2 SNEGSKA (reference sequence). CDR3 coding DNA: TGCAGTGCTAGGGTGTTTGATGAGCAGTTCTTC. Translation gives CSARVFDEQFF.

This clonotype was observed at least ten times. The chain has TRBV5-5 and TRBJ1-1, with D uncertain. The CDR3 is 12 amino acids. The V end was cut by 0 bases, the J end by 8 bases, with 8 bases between. CDR1 and CDR2 (germline): SGHKS, YYEKEE (reference sequence). The CDR3 here is CASSLGPKEAFF. The CDR3, as DNA: TGTGCCAGCAGCTTGGGACCCAAGGAAGCTTTCTTT.

The sample holds many counts of this clonotype. The chain carries TRBV6-5 and TRBJ2-1, with D perhaps assigned TRBD1 or TRBD2 (7 bases each). The CDR3 has 16 residues. Trimming shortened V by 8 bases and J by 9 bases, and 26 bases separated the two germline ends. Germline V gene lookup returns CDR1 MNHEY and CDR2 SVGAGI. The chain's CDR3 is CASGRGYTGEGVEQFF. CDR3 in DNA: TGTGCCAGCGGCAGGGGGTACACAGGGGAGGGGGTTGAGCAGTTCTTC.

This clonotype was recorded many times. The genes are TRBV5-1 and TRBJ1-2; TRBD1 agrees at 8 bases. J was trimmed by 5 bases and V by 4 bases; bases with no gene match: 7. This CDR3 contains 14 residues. Germline V lookup: CDR1 SGHRS, CDR2 YFSETQ. The CDR3 reads CASSLGQGEYGYTF. For the CDR3, the DNA is TGCGCCAGCAGCCTAGGACAGGGAGAGTATGGCTACACCTTC.

This clonotype has at least ten counts. This CDR3 reads CASRQGTEAFF. The CDR3 DNA reads as TGTGCCAGCAGACAGGGAACTGAAGCTTTCTTT. The chain couples TRBV6-1 to TRBJ1-1; a weak D match, TRBD1 (6 bases). Germline assignment: CDR1 MNHNS and CDR2 SASEGT. V lost 6 bases to trimming and J lost 5 bases, with 7 bases between them. This CDR3 region has 11 residues.

This rearrangement joins TRBV5-4 to TRBJ1-3; D is perhaps TRBD1 (5 bases). This CDR3 contains 12 residues. Trimming took off 4 bases at V and 5 bases at J, with 7 bases between the two ends. Looked up from germline, CDR1 is SGHNT and CDR2 is YYREEE (reference sequence). The DNA of the CDR3 is TGTGCCAGCAGCGGGGGTCGAAACACCATATATTTT. Protein product: CASSGGRNTIYF.